This T cell receptor (beta chain) was retrieved from a study of cytomegalovirus exposure and HLA in healthy donors. Study-level points and caveats: Using the classifier, cytomegalovirus status was reportedly diagnosed with high specificity and sensitivity.

Turning to this clone: The antigen is not known.

Clones were sequenced by immunoSEQ multiplex PCR, and TCRdb holds only the in-frame ones, with some missing. The table has 120,000 to 150,000 clones, about four fifths seen once. The sample consisted of PBMCs. The clonotype comes from a woman aged 25 to 39 in good health and CMV-seronegative.

For the CDR3, the DNA is TGCGCCAGCAGCCAAGGGAGTCTAGCGGGGGCTCCTTCGCAGTATTTT. This codes for CASSQGSLAGAPSQYF. The gene calls are TRBV4-1 and TRBJ2-3; 10 nucleotides agree with TRBD2. This CDR3 region has 16 residues. Trimming removed 1 base from V and 10 bases from J; junction bases left unmatched: 11. The germline V gene has CDR1 MGHRA and CDR2 YSYEKL.